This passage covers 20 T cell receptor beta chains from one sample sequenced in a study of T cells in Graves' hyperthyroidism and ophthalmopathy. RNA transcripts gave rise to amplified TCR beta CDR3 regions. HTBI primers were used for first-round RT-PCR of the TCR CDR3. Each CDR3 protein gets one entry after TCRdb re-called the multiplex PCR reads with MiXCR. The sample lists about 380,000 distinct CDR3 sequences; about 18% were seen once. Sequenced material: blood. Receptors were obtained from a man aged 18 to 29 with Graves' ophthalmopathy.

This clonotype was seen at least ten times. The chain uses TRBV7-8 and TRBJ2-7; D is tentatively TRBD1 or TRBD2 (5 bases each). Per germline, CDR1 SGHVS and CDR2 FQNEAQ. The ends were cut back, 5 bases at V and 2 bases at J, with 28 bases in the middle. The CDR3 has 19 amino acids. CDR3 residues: CASSPYPSSGASSPYEQYF. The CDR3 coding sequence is TGTGCCAGCAGCCCCTATCCCTCCTCCGGGGCCTCTTCCCCCTACGAGCAGTACTTC.

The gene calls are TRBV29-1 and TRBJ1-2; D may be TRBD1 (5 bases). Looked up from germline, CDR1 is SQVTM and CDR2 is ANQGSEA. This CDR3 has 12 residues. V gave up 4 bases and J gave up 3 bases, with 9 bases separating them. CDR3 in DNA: TGCAGCGTTGGGACACCTGACTATGGCTACACCTTC. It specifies CSVGTPDYGYTF.

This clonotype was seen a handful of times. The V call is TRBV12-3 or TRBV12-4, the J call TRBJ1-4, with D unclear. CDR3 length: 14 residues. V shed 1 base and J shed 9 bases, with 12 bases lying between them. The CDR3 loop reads CASSLVGSSKKLFF. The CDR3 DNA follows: TGTGCCAGCAGTTTAGTGGGGAGCTCCAAAAAACTGTTTTTT.

The CDR3 loop reads CASNDGSPSGANVLTF. CDR3 DNA sequence: TGCGCCAGCAATGACGGCAGCCCCTCTGGGGCCAACGTCCTGACTTTC. The chain recombines TRBV5-1 with TRBJ2-6; the D is unclear. The CDR3 has 16 amino acids. Germline CDR1 is SGHRS and CDR2 is YFSETQ. Trimming stripped 6 bases from V and 0 bases from J, with 13 bases between.

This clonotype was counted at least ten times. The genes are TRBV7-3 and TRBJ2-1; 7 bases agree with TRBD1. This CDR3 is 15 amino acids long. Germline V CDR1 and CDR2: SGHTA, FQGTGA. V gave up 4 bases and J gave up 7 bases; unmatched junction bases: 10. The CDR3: CASSSGTAGYNEQFF. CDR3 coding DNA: TGTGCCAGCAGCTCCGGGACAGCCGGGTATAATGAGCAGTTCTTC.

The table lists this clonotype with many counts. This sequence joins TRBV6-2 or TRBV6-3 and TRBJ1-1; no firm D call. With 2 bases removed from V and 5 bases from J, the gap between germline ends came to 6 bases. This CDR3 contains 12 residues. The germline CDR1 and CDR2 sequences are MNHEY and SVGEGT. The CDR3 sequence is CASSYKGTEAFF. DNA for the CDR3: TGTGCCAGCAGTTACAAGGGAACTGAAGCTTTCTTT.

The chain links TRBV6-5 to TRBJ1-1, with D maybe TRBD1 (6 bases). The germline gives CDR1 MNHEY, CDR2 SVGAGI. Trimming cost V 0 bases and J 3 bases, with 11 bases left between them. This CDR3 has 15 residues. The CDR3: CASSYSSGGYTEAFF. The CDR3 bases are TGTGCCAGCAGTTACTCATCTGGGGGCTACACTGAAGCTTTCTTT.

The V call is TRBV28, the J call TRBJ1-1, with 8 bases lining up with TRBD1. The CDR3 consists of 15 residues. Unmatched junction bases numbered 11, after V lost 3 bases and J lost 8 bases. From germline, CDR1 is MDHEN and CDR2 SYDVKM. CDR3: CASSFVGQGSTEAFF. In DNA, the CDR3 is TGTGCCAGCAGTTTCGTAGGACAGGGATCGACCGAAGCTTTCTTT. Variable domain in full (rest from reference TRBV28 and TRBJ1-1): DVKVTQSSRYLVKRTGEKVFLECVQDMDHENMFWYRQDPGLGLRLIYFSYDVKMKEKGDIPEGYSVSREKKERFSLILESASTNQTSMYLCASSFVGQGSTEAFFGQGTRLTVV.

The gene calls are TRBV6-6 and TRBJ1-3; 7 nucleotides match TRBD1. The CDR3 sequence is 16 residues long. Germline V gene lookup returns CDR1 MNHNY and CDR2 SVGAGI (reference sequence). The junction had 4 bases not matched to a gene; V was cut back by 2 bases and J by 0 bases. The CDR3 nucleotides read TGTGCCAGCAGTTACGGGACAGCCTTCTCTGGAAACACCATATATTTT. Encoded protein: CASSYGTAFSGNTIYF.

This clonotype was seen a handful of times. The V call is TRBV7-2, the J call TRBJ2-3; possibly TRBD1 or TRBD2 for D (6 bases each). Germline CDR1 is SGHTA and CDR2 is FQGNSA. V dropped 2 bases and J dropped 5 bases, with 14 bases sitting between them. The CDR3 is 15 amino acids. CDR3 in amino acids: CASSLWGAAGDTQYF. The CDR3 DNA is TGTGCCAGCAGCTTATGGGGGGCTGCGGGAGATACGCAGTATTTT.

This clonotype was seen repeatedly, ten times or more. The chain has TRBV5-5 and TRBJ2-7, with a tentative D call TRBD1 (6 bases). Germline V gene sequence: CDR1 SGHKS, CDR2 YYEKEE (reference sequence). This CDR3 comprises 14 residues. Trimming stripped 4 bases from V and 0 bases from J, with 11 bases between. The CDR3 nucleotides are TGTGCCAGCAGCATTACAGGGAGCTCCTACGAGCAGTACTTC. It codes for CASSITGSSYEQYF.

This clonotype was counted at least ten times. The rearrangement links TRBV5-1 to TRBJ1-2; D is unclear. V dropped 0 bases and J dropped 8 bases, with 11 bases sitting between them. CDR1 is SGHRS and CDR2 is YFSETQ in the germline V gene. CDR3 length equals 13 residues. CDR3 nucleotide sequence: TGCGCCAGCAGCTTGGATAGAAAGATCGGCTACACCTTC. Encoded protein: CASSLDRKIGYTF.

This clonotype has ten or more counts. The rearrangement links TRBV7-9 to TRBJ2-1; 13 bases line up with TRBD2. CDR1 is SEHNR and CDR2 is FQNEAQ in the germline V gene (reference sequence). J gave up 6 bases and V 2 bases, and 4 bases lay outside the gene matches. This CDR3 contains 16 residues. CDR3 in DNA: TGTGCCAGCAGCTTACTTGGACTAGCGGGGGTCAATGAGCAGTTCTTC. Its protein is CASSLLGLAGVNEQFF.

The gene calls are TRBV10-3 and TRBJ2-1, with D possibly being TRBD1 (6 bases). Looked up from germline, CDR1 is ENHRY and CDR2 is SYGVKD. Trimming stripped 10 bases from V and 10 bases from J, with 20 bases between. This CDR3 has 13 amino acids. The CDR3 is CATSPGESSEQFF. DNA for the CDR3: TGTGCCACATCCCCAGGGGAAAGTTCCGAGCAGTTCTTC.

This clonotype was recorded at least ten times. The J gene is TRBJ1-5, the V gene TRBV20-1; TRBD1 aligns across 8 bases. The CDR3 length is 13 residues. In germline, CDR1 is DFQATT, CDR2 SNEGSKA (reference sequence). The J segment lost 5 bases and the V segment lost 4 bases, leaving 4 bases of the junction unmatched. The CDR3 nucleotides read TGCAGTGCTATCCAGACAGGGGATCAGCCCCAGCATTTT. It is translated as CSAIQTGDQPQHF.

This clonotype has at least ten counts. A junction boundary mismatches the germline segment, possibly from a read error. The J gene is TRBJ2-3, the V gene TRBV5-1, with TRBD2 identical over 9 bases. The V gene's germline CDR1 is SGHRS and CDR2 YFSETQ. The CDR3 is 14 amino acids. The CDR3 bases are TGTGCCAGCAGCCTAGCGGGGAGCACAGATACGCAGTATTTT. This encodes CASSLAGSTDTQYF.

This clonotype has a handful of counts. CDR3 nucleotide sequence: TGTGCCAGTAGTATAACCTCTGACAGTTTTGTCGGTGGTCAGCCCCAGCATTTT. This codes for CASSITSDSFVGGQPQHF. This rearrangement joins TRBV19 to TRBJ1-5; D is perhaps TRBD1 (5 bases). This CDR3 is built from 18 residues. Germline lookup yields CDR1 LNHDA and CDR2 SQIVND (reference sequence). Trimming left V 2 bases short and J 6 bases short, with 23 bases between. The variable domain in full, completed from reference TRBV19 and TRBJ1-5, reads DGGITQSPKYLFRKEGQNVTLSCEQNLNHDAMYWYRQDPGQGLRLIYYSQIVNDFQKGDIAEGYSVSREKKESFPLTVTSAQKNPTAFYLCASSITSDSFVGGQPQHFGDGTRLSIL.

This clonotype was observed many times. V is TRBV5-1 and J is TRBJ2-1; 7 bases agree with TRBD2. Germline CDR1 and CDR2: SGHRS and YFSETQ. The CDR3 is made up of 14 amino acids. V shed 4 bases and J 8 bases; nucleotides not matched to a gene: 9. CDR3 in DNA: TGCGCCAGCAGCCCCCAGACTAGCAGCTATGAGCAGTTCTTC. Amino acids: CASSPQTSSYEQFF.

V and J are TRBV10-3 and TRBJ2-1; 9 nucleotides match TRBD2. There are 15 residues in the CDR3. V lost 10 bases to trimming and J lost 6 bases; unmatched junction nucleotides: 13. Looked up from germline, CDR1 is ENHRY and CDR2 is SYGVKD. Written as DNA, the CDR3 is TGTGCCACCCTGTTTGAACTAGCGGGTACCAATGAGCAGTTCTTC. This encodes CATLFELAGTNEQFF.

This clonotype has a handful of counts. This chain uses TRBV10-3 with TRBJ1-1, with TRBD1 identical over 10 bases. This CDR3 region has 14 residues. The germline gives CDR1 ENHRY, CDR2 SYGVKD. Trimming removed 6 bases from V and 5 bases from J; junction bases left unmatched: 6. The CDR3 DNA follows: TGTGCCATCAGCCGGGACAGGGGTTGGACTGAAGCTTTCTTT. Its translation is CAISRDRGWTEAFF.